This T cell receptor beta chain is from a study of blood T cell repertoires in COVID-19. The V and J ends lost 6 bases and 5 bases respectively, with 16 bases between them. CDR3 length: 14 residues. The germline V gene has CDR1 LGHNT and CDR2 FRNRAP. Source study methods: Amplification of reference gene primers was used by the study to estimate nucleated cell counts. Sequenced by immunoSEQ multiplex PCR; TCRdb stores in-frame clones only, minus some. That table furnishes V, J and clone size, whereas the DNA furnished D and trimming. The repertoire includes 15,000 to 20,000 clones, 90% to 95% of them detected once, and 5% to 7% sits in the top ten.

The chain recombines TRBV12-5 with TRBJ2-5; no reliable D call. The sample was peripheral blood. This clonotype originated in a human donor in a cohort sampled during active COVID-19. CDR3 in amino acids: CASGTPLDFETQYF. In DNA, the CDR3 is TGTGCTAGTGGCACCCCCCTAGATTTTGAGACCCAGTACTTC.